Shown below are 24 T cell receptor beta chains from a single sample sequenced in a study of cytotoxic CD8 clonotypes in ibrutinib-treated CLL. Clones were read by immunoSEQ multiplex PCR, and TCRdb kept only the in-frame ones, dropping some. The data show roughly 76,000 clones, around 84% seen once. Material: PBMCs, obtained at disease progression, from a patient treated with ibrutinib. The receptors derive from a human donor with chronic lymphocytic leukemia.

The chain couples TRBV5-6 to TRBJ2-2; D unclear. Germline V gene data show CDR1 as SGHDT and CDR2 as YYEEEE. Trimming took 4 bases from V and 2 from J, leaving 6 bases between them. This CDR3 has 13 amino acids. The CDR3 spells CASSQFNTGELFF. The CDR3 region has the DNA TGTGCCAGCAGCCAGTTTAACACCGGGGAGCTGTTTTTT.

The CDR3 loop is CASSPPIARFGNEQFF. CDR3 bases: TGTGCCAGCTCACCTCCTATAGCGAGATTCGGCAATGAGCAGTTCTTC. V and J are TRBV18 and TRBJ2-1; a weak D match, TRBD2 (5 bases). The CDR3 length is 16 residues. With 3 bases removed from V and 6 bases from J, the gap between germline ends came to 18 bases. Germline loops: CDR1 KGHSH, CDR2 LQKENI.

This clone is a singleton in its sample. This chain links TRBV7-9 with TRBJ2-7; no reliable D call. This CDR3 is 12 amino acids long. Looked up from germline, CDR1 is SEHNR and CDR2 is FQNEAQ (reference sequence). The V end was cut by 5 bases, the J end by 6 bases, with 11 bases between. CDR3 DNA: TGTGCCAGCAGCCCTTTAGCCACCGAGCAGTACTTC. As protein: CASSPLATEQYF.

The rearrangement links TRBV5-4 to TRBJ2-3, with D possibly being TRBD1 (5 bases). The CDR3 length is 15 residues. Germline V gene data show CDR1 as SGHNT and CDR2 as YYREEE (reference sequence). V gave up 1 base and J gave up 2 bases, with 11 bases separating them. CDR3 region: CASSLLAGYTDTQYF. In DNA form, the CDR3 reads TGTGCCAGCAGCTTGCTGGCAGGGTACACAGATACGCAGTATTTT.

This clone showed up just a few times. J is TRBJ1-1 and V is TRBV2, with 7 bases lining up with TRBD1. Trimming removed 6 bases from V and 0 bases from J; junction bases left unmatched: 7. The CDR3 contains 15 residues. CDR1 and CDR2 from the germline V gene are SNHLY and FYNNEI. The CDR3 nucleotides are TGTGCCAGCAGATCCGTGACAGGGATGAACACTGAAGCTTTCTTT. It codes for CASRSVTGMNTEAFF.

This clone was observed once. The V call is TRBV19, the J call TRBJ1-6; D not certain. The CDR3 length is 17 residues. Trimming shortened V by 3 bases and J by 1 base, and 13 bases separated the two germline ends. Germline V gene lookup returns CDR1 LNHDA and CDR2 SQIVND (reference sequence). The CDR3 sequence is CASSIQVRLSYNSPLHF. The CDR3, as DNA: TGTGCCAGTAGTATTCAGGTGCGACTTTCCTATAATTCACCCCTCCACTTT.

The J gene is TRBJ2-1, the V gene TRBV10-3, with 9 bases lining up with TRBD1. The CDR3 has 13 residues. Unmatched junction bases numbered 6, after V lost 7 bases and J lost 8 bases. Germline lookup yields CDR1 ENHRY and CDR2 SYGVKD. The CDR3 nucleotides are TGTGCCATCAAAGGACAGGGGTCCTATGAGCAGTTCTTC. Its protein product is CAIKGQGSYEQFF.

The genes are TRBV19 and TRBJ1-1; possibly TRBD1 for D (5 bases). Trimming removed 4 bases from V and 5 bases from J, with 17 bases in between. The CDR3 is 15 residues long. Germline V gene data show CDR1 as LNHDA and CDR2 as SQIVND (reference sequence). CDR3 sequence reads: CASSRRQLAGTEAFF. DNA of the CDR3: TGTGCCAGTAGTAGGAGACAGCTGGCGGGAACTGAAGCTTTCTTT.

The sample holds one count of this clone. The genes are TRBV7-8 and TRBJ2-3; D uncertain. This CDR3 spans 14 amino acids. Between the trimmed V and J ends, which lost 5 bases and 3 bases, there was a span of 12 bases. Per the germline V gene, CDR1 is SGHVS and CDR2 is FQNEAQ. This CDR3 reads CASSPGRITDTQYF. In DNA, the CDR3 is TGTGCCAGCAGCCCAGGACGGATTACAGATACGCAGTATTTT.

V and J are TRBV28 and TRBJ2-3; D uncertain. The ends were cut back, 3 bases at V and 1 base at J, with 8 bases in the middle. The CDR3 length is 14 residues. Germline V gives CDR1 MDHEN, CDR2 SYDVKM. Written as DNA, the CDR3 is TGTGCCAGCAGTTTCAATCGGGGCACAGATACGCAGTATTTT. This codes for CASSFNRGTDTQYF.

This sequence joins TRBV18 and TRBJ1-5; no clear D gene. From germline, CDR1 is KGHSH and CDR2 LQKENI. CDR3 length equals 15 residues. Between the trimmed V and J ends, which lost 2 bases and 6 bases, there was a span of 14 bases. CDR3 amino acids: CASSPSSGYGQPQHF. For the CDR3, the DNA is TGTGCCAGCTCACCAAGTTCGGGGTACGGTCAGCCCCAGCATTTT.

This clone came up a few times. This rearrangement joins TRBV5-6 to TRBJ2-1; D is possibly TRBD2 (5 bases). CDR1 and CDR2 from the germline V gene are SGHDT and YYEEEE. The CDR3 consists of 13 residues. Trimming pared 2 bases from V and 9 bases from J, leaving 12 bases between. The CDR3 sequence is CASSLGGESEQFF. Here the CDR3 DNA reads TGTGCCAGCAGCTTAGGAGGCGAAAGTGAGCAGTTCTTC.

The rearrangement joins TRBV19 to TRBJ2-4; a weak D match, TRBD2 (5 bases). Germline V gene sequence: CDR1 LNHDA, CDR2 SQIVND (reference sequence). CDR3 length: 16 residues. Trimming took 5 bases from V and 0 from J, leaving 14 bases between them. CDR3 sequence (DNA): TGTGCCAGTAGTCACGGGGATAACCTAGCCAAAAACATTCAGTACTTC. Translated, it gives CASSHGDNLAKNIQYF.

The rearrangement links TRBV18 to TRBJ1-1, with 12 bases fitting TRBD1. This CDR3 is built from 15 residues. V trimming: 3 bases; J trimming: 6 bases; junction bases outside the gene matches: 5. From germline, CDR1 is KGHSH and CDR2 LQKENI. The CDR3 DNA is TGTGCCAGCTCACCGGGACAGGGGGCAAGGGCTGAAGCTTTCTTT. This encodes CASSPGQGARAEAFF.

This chain joins TRBV5-6 and TRBJ1-5, with 7 bases aligning to TRBD1. The V and J ends lost 3 bases and 7 bases, in that order; junction bases with no gene match: 4. Per the germline V gene, CDR1 is SGHDT and CDR2 is YYEEEE. This CDR3 spans 13 amino acids. CDR3 amino acids: CASSSTGVQPQHF. In DNA, the CDR3 is TGTGCCAGCAGCTCAACAGGGGTCCAGCCCCAGCATTTT.

The CDR3 is CAWSVRGLNTEAFF. The CDR3 DNA reads TGTGCCTGGAGTGTAAGGGGGCTAAACACTGAAGCTTTCTTT. V and J are TRBV30 and TRBJ1-1; 7 bases line up with TRBD1. The CDR3 totals 14 residues. Germline V lookup: CDR1 GTSNPN, CDR2 SVGIG (reference sequence). The trim removed 0 bases at V and 2 bases at J, leaving 3 bases unmatched. Based on the CDR3 plus reference TRBV30 and TRBJ1-1, the full variable domain is SQTIHQWPATLVQPVGSPLSLECTVEGTSNPNLYWYRQAAGRGLQLLFYSVGIGQISSEVPQNLSASRPQDRQFILSSKKLLLSDSGFYLCAWSVRGLNTEAFFGQGTRLTVV.

The rearrangement joins TRBV18 to TRBJ2-5, with D possibly TRBD1 on 5 matching bases. Trimming pared 2 bases from V and 5 bases from J, leaving 15 bases between. This CDR3 has 15 amino acids. Germline V CDR1 and CDR2: KGHSH, LQKENI. CDR3 protein: CASSPRSGFGETQYF. The CDR3 DNA sequence: TGTGCCAGCTCACCAAGGTCAGGGTTCGGGGAGACCCAGTACTTC.

The J gene is TRBJ1-3, the V gene TRBV6-5; D might be TRBD1 (6 bases). V was cut by 1 base and J by 5 bases, with 9 bases left in between. CDR1 is MNHEY, CDR2 SVGAGI, per germline. The CDR3 has 14 amino acids. The CDR3 loop is CASSYLDSRNTIYF. Here the CDR3 DNA reads TGTGCCAGCAGTTACTTGGACAGCCGAAACACCATATATTTT.

The V gene is TRBV19, the J gene TRBJ2-3; D is uncertain. V was trimmed by 5 bases and J by 5 bases, leaving 11 bases between them. Germline V lookup: CDR1 LNHDA, CDR2 SQIVND (reference sequence). This CDR3 has 13 amino acids. As DNA, the CDR3 is TGTGCCAGTAGTCCGCGACTTGGAGATACGCAGTATTTT. This translates into CASSPRLGDTQYF.

CDR3 DNA: TGTGCCAGCTCACCAGTGGGGAGAGAACAGCCCCAGCATTTT. Translated, it gives CASSPVGREQPQHF. V and J are TRBV18 and TRBJ1-5, with D hard to call. The CDR3 loop spans 14 amino acids. Germline assignment: CDR1 KGHSH and CDR2 LQKENI. Trimming left V 2 bases short and J 7 bases short, with 12 bases between.

This chain joins TRBV7-8 and TRBJ2-3; 7 bases align to TRBD2. V lost 6 bases, J lost 0 bases, and 6 bases stayed unmatched. Looked up from germline, CDR1 is SGHVS and CDR2 is FQNEAQ. This CDR3 has 15 residues. The CDR3 sequence: CASRLWRESTDTQYF. The CDR3, as DNA: TGTGCCAGCAGATTGTGGCGGGAGAGCACAGATACGCAGTATTTT.

This clone was observed once. The chain couples TRBV5-4 to TRBJ2-7; 7 bases are a match to TRBD2. Germline V gene sequence: CDR1 SGHNT, CDR2 YYREEE (reference sequence). The length of the CDR3 is 15 residues. Losses at the gene ends were 2 bases for V and 2 bases for J; bases not matched to a gene: 7. The CDR3 reads CASSFSPGGTYEQYF. CDR3 coding DNA: TGTGCCAGCAGCTTCTCCCCCGGGGGGACCTACGAGCAGTACTTC.

The chain combines TRBV19 with TRBJ1-2; D is unclear. Looked up from germline, CDR1 is LNHDA and CDR2 is SQIVND (reference sequence). This CDR3 is built from 17 residues. The germline V and J ends were trimmed by 1 base and 4 bases, with 19 bases remaining between them. CDR3 nucleotides: TGTGCCAGTAGTATAGTGGAGGTACAAGCGGTCAGCTATGGCTACACCTTC. Translation gives CASSIVEVQAVSYGYTF.

This clone occurred a few times. J is TRBJ2-7 and V is TRBV2, with TRBD1 matching over 8 bases. The CDR3 has 14 residues. CDR1 and CDR2 (germline): SNHLY, FYNNEI. The junction had 6 bases not matched to a gene; V was cut back by 4 bases and J by 4 bases. This chain's CDR3 is CASSAGTGRYEQYF. The CDR3 DNA reads TGTGCCAGCAGTGCGGGGACAGGACGGTACGAGCAGTACTTC.